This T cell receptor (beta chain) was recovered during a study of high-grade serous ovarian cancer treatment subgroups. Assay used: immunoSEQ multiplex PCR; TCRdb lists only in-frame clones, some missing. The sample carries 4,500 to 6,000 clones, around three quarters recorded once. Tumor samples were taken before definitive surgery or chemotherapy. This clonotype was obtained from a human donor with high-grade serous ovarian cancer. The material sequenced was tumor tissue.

The CDR3 loop is CASSSSGTDNYGYTF. The CDR3, as DNA: TGTGCCAGCAGTTCATCCGGGACAGATAACTATGGCTACACCTTC. The chain couples TRBV28 to TRBJ1-2; 7 nucleotides align to TRBD1. Germline CDR1 MDHEN, CDR2 SYDVKM. Germline trimming cut 4 bases from V and 1 base from J; bases unmatched to any gene: 6. The CDR3 loop spans 15 amino acids.